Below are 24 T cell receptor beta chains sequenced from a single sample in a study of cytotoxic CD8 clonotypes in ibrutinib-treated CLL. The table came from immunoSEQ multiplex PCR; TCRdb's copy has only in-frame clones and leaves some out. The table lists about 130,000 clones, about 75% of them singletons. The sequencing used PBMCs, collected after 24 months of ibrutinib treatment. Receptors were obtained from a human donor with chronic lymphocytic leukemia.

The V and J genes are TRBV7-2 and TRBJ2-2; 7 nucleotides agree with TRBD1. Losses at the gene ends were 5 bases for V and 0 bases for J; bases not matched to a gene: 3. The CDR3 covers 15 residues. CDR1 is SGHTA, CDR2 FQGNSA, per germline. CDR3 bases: TGTGCCAGCAGCCCGGACAGGTCGAACACCGGGGAGCTGTTTTTT. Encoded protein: CASSPDRSNTGELFF. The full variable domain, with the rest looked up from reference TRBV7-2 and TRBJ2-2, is GAGVSQSPSNKVTEKGKDVELRCDPISGHTALYWYRQSLGQGLEFLIYFQGNSAPDKSGLPSDRFSAERTGGSVSTLTIQRTQQEDSAVYLCASSPDRSNTGELFFGEGSRLTVL.

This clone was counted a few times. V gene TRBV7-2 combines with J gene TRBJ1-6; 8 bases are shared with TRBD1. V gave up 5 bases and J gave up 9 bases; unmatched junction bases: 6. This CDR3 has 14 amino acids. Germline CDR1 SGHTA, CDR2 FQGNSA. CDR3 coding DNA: TGTGCCAGCAGCCCCCCAGGGGGCGTTTCACCCCTCCACTTT. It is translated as CASSPPGGVSPLHF.

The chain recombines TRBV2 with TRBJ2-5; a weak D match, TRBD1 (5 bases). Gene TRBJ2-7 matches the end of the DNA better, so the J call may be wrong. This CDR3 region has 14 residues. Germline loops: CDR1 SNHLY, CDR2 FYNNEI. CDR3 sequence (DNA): TGTGCCAGCGGGTGGTTAGGGGTTGGGTACGAGCAGTACTTC. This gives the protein CASGWLGVGYEQYF.

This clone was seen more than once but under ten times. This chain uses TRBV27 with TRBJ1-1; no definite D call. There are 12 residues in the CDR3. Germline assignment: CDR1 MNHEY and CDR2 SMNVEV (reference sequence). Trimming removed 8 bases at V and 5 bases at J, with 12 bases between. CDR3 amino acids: CASGGRGTEAFF. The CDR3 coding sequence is TGTGCCAGCGGCGGTCGAGGGACTGAAGCTTTCTTT.

CDR3 residues: CASSQEGPPRNTEAFF. For the CDR3, the DNA is TGCGCCAGCAGCCAAGAGGGCCCCCCCAGAAACACTGAAGCTTTCTTT. The chain joins TRBV4-3 to TRBJ1-1; D call uncertain. This CDR3 has 16 residues. Germline CDR1 LGHNA, CDR2 YSLEER. V was trimmed by 0 bases and J by 2 bases, leaving 13 bases between them.

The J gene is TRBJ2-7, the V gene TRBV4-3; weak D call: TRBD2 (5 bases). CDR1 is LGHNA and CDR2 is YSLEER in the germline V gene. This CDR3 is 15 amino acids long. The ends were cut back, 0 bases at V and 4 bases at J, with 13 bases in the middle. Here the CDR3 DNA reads TGCGCCAGCAGCCAAGAGAGGGCAGGTAGATACGAGCAGTACTTC. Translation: CASSQERAGRYEQYF.

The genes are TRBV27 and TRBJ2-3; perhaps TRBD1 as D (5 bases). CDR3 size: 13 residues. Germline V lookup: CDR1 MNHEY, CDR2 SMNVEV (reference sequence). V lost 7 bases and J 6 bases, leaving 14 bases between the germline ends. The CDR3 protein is CASIGQGGDTQYF. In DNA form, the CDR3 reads TGTGCCAGCATCGGGCAGGGTGGGGATACGCAGTATTTT.

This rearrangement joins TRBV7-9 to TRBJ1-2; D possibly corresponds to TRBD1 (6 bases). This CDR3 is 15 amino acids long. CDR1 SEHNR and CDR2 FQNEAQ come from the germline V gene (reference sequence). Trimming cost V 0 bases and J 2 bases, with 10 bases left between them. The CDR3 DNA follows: TGTGCCAGCAGCTTAGCCGGACAGCGAAACTATGGCTACACCTTC. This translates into CASSLAGQRNYGYTF. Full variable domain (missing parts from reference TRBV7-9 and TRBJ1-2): DTGVSQNPRHKITKRGQNVTFRCDPISEHNRLYWYRQTLGQGPEFLTYFQNEAQLEKSRLLSDRFSAERPKGSFSTLEIQRTEQGDSAMYLCASSLAGQRNYGYTFGSGTRLTVV.

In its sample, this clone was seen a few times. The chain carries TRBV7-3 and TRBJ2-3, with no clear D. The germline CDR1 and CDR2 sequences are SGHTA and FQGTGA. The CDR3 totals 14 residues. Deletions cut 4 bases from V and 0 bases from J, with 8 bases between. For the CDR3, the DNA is TGTGCCAGCAGCTCCTCCGGGAGCACAGATACGCAGTATTTT. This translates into CASSSSGSTDTQYF. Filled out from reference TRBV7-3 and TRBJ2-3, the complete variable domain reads GAGVSQTPSNKVTEKGKYVELRCDPISGHTALYWYRQSLGQGPEFLIYFQGTGAADDSGLPNDRFFAVRPEGSVSTLKIQRTERGDSAVYLCASSSSGSTDTQYFGPGTRLTVL.

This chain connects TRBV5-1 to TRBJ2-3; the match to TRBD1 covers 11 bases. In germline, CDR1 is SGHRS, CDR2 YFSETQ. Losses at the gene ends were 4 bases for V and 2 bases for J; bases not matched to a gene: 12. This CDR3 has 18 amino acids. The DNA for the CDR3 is TGCGCCAGCAGCCCCGCCGGGACAGGGGGGTCCTACACAGATACGCAGTATTTT. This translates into CASSPAGTGGSYTDTQYF.

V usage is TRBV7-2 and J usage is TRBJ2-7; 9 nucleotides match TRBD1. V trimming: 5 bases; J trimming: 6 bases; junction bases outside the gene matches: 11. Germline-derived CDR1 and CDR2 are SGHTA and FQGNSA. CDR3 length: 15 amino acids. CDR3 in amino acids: CASSPGGTGRGEQYF. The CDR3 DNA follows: TGTGCCAGCAGCCCCGGGGGGACAGGGAGAGGCGAGCAGTACTTC.

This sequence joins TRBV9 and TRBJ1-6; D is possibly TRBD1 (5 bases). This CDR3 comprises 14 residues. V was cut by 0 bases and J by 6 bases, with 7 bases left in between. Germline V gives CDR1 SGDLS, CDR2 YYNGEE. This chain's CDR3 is CASSVEGSNSPLHF. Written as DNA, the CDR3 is TGTGCCAGCAGCGTAGAGGGGAGTAATTCACCCCTCCACTTT.

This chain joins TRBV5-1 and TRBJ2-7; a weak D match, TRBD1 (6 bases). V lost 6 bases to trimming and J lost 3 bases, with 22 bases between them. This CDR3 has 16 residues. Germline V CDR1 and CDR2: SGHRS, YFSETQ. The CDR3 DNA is TGCGCCAGCAACCCTGGGGCGAGGACAGACCACTACGAGCAGTACTTC. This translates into CASNPGARTDHYEQYF.

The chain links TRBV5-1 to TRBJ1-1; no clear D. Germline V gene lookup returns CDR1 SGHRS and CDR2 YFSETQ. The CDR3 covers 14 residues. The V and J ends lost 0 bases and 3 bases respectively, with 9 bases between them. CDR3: CASSLEATYTEAFF. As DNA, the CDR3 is TGCGCCAGCAGCTTGGAGGCCACCTACACTGAAGCTTTCTTT.

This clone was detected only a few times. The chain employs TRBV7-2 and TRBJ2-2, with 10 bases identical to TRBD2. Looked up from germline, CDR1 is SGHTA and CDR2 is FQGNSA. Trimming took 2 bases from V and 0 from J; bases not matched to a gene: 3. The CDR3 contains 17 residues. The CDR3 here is CASSLRTSGANTGELFF. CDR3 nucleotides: TGTGCCAGCAGCTTAAGGACTAGCGGCGCGAACACCGGGGAGCTGTTTTTT.

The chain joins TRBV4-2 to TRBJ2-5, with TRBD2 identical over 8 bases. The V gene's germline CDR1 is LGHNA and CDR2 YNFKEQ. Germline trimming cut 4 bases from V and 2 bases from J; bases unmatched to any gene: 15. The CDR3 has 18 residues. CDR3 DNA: TGTGCCAGCAGCCCTGCGGTTGGTCCGGGAGGGAAACAAGAGACCCAGTACTTC. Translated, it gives CASSPAVGPGGKQETQYF.

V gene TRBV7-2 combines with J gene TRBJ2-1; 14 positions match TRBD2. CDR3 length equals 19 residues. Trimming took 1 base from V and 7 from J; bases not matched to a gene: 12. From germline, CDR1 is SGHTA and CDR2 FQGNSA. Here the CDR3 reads CASSLGLAGGPKGLNEQFF. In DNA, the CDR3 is TGTGCCAGCAGCTTAGGACTAGCGGGAGGGCCGAAGGGCTTAAATGAGCAGTTCTTC.

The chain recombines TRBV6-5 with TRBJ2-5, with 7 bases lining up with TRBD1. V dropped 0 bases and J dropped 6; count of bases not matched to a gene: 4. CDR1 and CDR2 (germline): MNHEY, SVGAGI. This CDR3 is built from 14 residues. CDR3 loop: CASSYSTQGQTQYF. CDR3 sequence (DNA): TGTGCCAGCAGTTACTCGACACAGGGGCAGACCCAGTACTTC.

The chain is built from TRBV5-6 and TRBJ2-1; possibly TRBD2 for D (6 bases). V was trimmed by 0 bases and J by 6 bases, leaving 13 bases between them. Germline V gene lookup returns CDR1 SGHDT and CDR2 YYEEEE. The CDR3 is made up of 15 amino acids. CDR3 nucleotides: TGTGCCAGCAGCTTGGCGGCGGGATTCATCAATGAGCAGTTCTTC. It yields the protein CASSLAAGFINEQFF.

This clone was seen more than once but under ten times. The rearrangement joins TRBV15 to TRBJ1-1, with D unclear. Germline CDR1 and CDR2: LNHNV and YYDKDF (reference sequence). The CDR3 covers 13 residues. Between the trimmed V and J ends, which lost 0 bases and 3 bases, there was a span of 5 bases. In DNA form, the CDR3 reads TGTGCCACCAGCAGAGATTTCCACACTGAAGCTTTCTTT. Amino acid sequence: CATSRDFHTEAFF.

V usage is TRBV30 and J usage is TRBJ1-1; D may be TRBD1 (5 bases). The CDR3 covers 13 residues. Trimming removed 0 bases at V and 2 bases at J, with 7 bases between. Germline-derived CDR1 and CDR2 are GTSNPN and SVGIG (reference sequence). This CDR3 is CAWSVRGNTEAFF. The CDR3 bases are TGTGCCTGGAGTGTACGGGGCAACACTGAAGCTTTCTTT.

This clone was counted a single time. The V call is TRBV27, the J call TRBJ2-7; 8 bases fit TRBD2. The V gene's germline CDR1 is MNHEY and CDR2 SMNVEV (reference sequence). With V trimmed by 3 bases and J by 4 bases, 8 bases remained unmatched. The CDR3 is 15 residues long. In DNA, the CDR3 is TGTGCCAGCAGTTTTAGCGGGGTGGGAGGGTACGAGCAGTACTTC. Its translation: CASSFSGVGGYEQYF.

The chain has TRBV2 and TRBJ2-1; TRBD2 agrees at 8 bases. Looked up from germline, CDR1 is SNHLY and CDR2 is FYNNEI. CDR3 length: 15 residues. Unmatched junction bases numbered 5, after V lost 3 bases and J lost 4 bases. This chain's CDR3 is CASSDVLAVYNEQFF. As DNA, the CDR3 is TGTGCCAGCAGTGATGTACTAGCGGTATACAATGAGCAGTTCTTC.

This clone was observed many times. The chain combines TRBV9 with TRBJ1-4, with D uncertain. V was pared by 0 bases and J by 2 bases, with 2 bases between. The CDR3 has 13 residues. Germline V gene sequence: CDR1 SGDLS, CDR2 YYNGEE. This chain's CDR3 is CASSVGTNEKLFF. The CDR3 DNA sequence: TGTGCCAGCAGCGTAGGGACTAATGAAAAACTGTTTTTT.